Following are 25 T cell receptor beta chains from one sample sequenced in a study of T cell responses to AZD1222 COVID-19 vaccine (dated by TCRdb to 2020 to 2023). The time point label corresponds to: baseline before first vaccination. Receptors were amplified or captured by the immunoSEQ multiplex PCR assay. This immuneACCESS table, as held by TCRdb, lists in-frame sequences with V and J called but not all clones. Of the missing ones, under half trace to an unresolved V gene in checked studies; the others have no known cause. This sample lists 150,000 to 200,000 clones; approximately 95% were detected once. 3% to 5% of the sample is taken by the ten largest. Sample: peripheral blood, taken on day 0 of AZD1222 vaccination. Receptors originate from an adult in good health.

This chain connects TRBV6-5 to TRBJ2-7, with a possible D match to TRBD1 (5 bases). Trimming removed 6 bases from V and 2 bases from J, with 11 bases in between. Germline CDR1 and CDR2: MNHEY and SVGAGI. This CDR3 has 13 residues. As DNA, the CDR3 is TGTGCCAGCAGACTGACAGTGGCCTACGAGCAGTACTTC. It yields the protein CASRLTVAYEQYF.

The rearrangement joins TRBV6-5 to TRBJ2-1; tentatively, D is TRBD2 (5 bases). This CDR3 spans 14 amino acids. CDR1 and CDR2 from the germline V gene are MNHEY and SVGAGI. V was cut by 6 bases and J by 5 bases, with 14 bases left in between. The CDR3 region has the DNA TGTGCCAGCAGACACGACTACTTTAACAATGAGCAGTTCTTC. This codes for CASRHDYFNNEQFF.

This rearrangement joins TRBV19 to TRBJ1-2, with D uncertain. Trimming removed 10 bases from V and 8 bases from J, with 17 bases in between. This CDR3 is 12 amino acids long. CDR1 and CDR2 from the germline V gene are LNHDA and SQIVND (reference sequence). CDR3 coding DNA: TGTGCCACCACTGAGGGAAGCGGAGGCTACACCTTC. Residues: CATTEGSGGYTF.

The chain combines TRBV5-1 with TRBJ2-7; 10 bases are a match to TRBD2. Germline V gene lookup returns CDR1 SGHRS and CDR2 YFSETQ. This CDR3 has 14 residues. The V segment lost 4 bases and the J segment 3 bases; nucleotides outside the gene matches: 4. The CDR3 region has the DNA TGCGCCAGCAGCCCGACTAGCGGGCACTACGAGCAGTACTTC. It yields the protein CASSPTSGHYEQYF.

This clone showed up just once. The V gene is TRBV5-8, the J gene TRBJ1-1, with unresolved D. V lost 4 bases, J lost 8 bases, and 21 bases lay in between. The CDR3 extends over 15 amino acids. Germline V lookup: CDR1 SGHTS, CDR2 YDEGEE. CDR3 sequence (DNA): TGTGCCAGCAGCCCTCATAGTAAATGGTGGTCCGAAGCTTTCTTT. Translating gives CASSPHSKWWSEAFF.

The V gene is TRBV6-5, the J gene TRBJ1-1; no reliable D call. The CDR3 loop spans 12 amino acids. The V and J ends lost 5 bases and 3 bases respectively, with 7 bases between them. Germline CDR1 is MNHEY and CDR2 is SVGAGI. CDR3 sequence reads: CASSQLDTEAFF. Here the CDR3 DNA reads TGTGCCAGCAGTCAACTGGACACTGAAGCTTTCTTT.

The rearrangement uses TRBV5-1 and TRBJ1-2; maybe TRBD1 (6 bases). Looked up from germline, CDR1 is SGHRS and CDR2 is YFSETQ. V was shortened by 2 bases and J by 4 bases, with 9 bases between the two germline ends. The CDR3 consists of 13 residues. The CDR3 sequence: CASSFPGAYGYTF. CDR3 nucleotides: TGCGCCAGCAGCTTCCCGGGGGCCTATGGCTACACCTTC.

This CDR3 reads CASMSGASYEQYF. For the CDR3, the DNA is TGTGCCAGCATGAGCGGGGCATCCTACGAGCAGTACTTC. This rearrangement joins TRBV12-3 or TRBV12-4 to TRBJ2-7; 7 bases agree with TRBD2. The junction had 4 bases not matched to a gene; V was cut back by 7 bases and J by 1 base. The CDR3 totals 13 residues.

The chain carries TRBV28 and TRBJ2-1; 8 bases match TRBD2. The germline gives CDR1 MDHEN, CDR2 SYDVKM. The V and J ends lost 4 bases and 7 bases, in that order; junction bases with no gene match: 12. The CDR3 spans 16 residues. The CDR3 DNA is TGTGCCAGCAGTTCTTCCGGGACTAGAGAGTTAAATGAGCAGTTCTTC. Residues: CASSSSGTRELNEQFF.

The rearrangement uses TRBV5-1 and TRBJ1-3, with D possibly matching TRBD1 (6 bases). The ends were cut back, 2 bases at V and 8 bases at J, with 14 bases in the middle. Per the germline V gene, CDR1 is SGHRS and CDR2 is YFSETQ. CDR3 length: 14 amino acids. The DNA of the CDR3 is TGCGCCAGCAGCTTAGGGGGGCTCCTGGACACCATATATTTT. It specifies CASSLGGLLDTIYF.

This chain uses TRBV19 with TRBJ1-2; D gene unclear. Germline V gene data show CDR1 as LNHDA and CDR2 as SQIVND (reference sequence). The CDR3 contains 11 residues. Trimming took 8 bases from V and 1 from J, leaving 5 bases between them. The CDR3 is CASSRNYGYTF. CDR3 coding DNA: TGTGCCAGTTCACGTAACTATGGCTACACCTTC.

This chain connects TRBV5-6 to TRBJ1-6; the D is unclear. Germline assignment: CDR1 SGHDT and CDR2 YYEEEE. The CDR3 contains 16 residues. V lost 4 bases to trimming and J lost 7 bases, with 18 bases between them. CDR3 in DNA: TGTGCCAGCAGCCCGTTCGGTGGGGTTGCAAATTCACCCCTCCACTTT. Translated, it gives CASSPFGGVANSPLHF.

The V call is TRBV11-2, the J call TRBJ2-7; the match to TRBD1 covers 8 bases. The trim removed 4 bases at V and 0 bases at J, leaving 2 bases unmatched. Germline CDR1 SGHAT, CDR2 FQNNGV. CDR3 length: 14 residues. In DNA, the CDR3 is TGTGCCAGCAGCTACGGACAGGGCTCCTACGAGCAGTACTTC. Protein sequence: CASSYGQGSYEQYF.

The CDR3 bases are TGTGCCAGTCGGGGTACTGAAGCTTTCTTT. This sequence encodes CASRGTEAFF. J is TRBJ1-1 and V is TRBV6-5; no reliable D call. From germline, CDR1 is MNHEY and CDR2 SVGAGI. The CDR3 spans 10 residues. Between the trimmed V and J ends, which lost 9 bases and 5 bases, there was a span of 7 bases.

V is TRBV12-3 or TRBV12-4 and J is TRBJ2-3; D is perhaps TRBD2 (6 bases). V lost 6 bases and J lost 9, with 13 bases in between. The CDR3 is made up of 12 amino acids. The CDR3 reads CASRGDFLTQYF. Written as DNA, the CDR3 is TGTGCCAGCAGGGGGGACTTCTTGACGCAGTATTTT.

V gene TRBV6-5 combines with J gene TRBJ1-6, with D unclear. The V and J ends lost 0 bases and 8 bases respectively, with 11 bases between them. The CDR3 has 15 residues. The germline CDR1 and CDR2 sequences are MNHEY and SVGAGI. The CDR3 DNA follows: TGTGCCAGCAGTTACTCATACGGAGGGCATTCACCCCTCCACTTT. Residues: CASSYSYGGHSPLHF.

The CDR3 sequence is CASSPDMTATEAFF. The CDR3 region has the DNA TGTGCCAGCTCACCCGATATGACGGCCACTGAAGCTTTCTTT. V gene TRBV18 combines with J gene TRBJ1-1; no clear D. This CDR3 spans 14 amino acids. Trimming removed 3 bases from V and 4 bases from J, with 12 bases in between. Germline V gives CDR1 KGHSH, CDR2 LQKENI.

The rearrangement links TRBV11-2 to TRBJ2-7; 8 bases are shared with TRBD2. This CDR3 comprises 17 residues. The V gene's germline CDR1 is SGHAT and CDR2 FQNNGV. V lost 1 base, J lost 5 bases, and 13 bases stayed unmatched. The CDR3 loop is CASSLGRGGTRMHEQYF. CDR3 nucleotides: TGTGCCAGCAGCTTAGGGCGTGGGGGGACTAGGATGCACGAGCAGTACTTC. The complete variable domain, with remaining parts taken from reference TRBV11-2 and TRBJ2-7, reads EAGVAQSPRYKIIEKRQSVAFWCNPISGHATLYWYQQILGQGPKLLIQFQNNGVVDDSQLPKDRFSAERLKGVDSTLKIQPAKLEDSAVYLCASSLGRGGTRMHEQYFGPGTRLTVT.

The V call is TRBV18, the J call TRBJ2-7; TRBD1 matches at 9 bases. With V trimmed by 6 bases and J by 5 bases, 8 bases remained unmatched. Germline CDR1 and CDR2: KGHSH and LQKENI. The CDR3 runs to 14 residues. DNA of the CDR3: TGTGCCAGCTCCCTCGCTCGGACAGGGGACGAGCAGTACTTC. This codes for CASSLARTGDEQYF.

V gene TRBV14 combines with J gene TRBJ1-1; TRBD1 aligns across 10 bases. Looked up from germline, CDR1 is SGHDN and CDR2 is FVKESK. V lost 4 bases and J lost 5; bases outside the gene matches: 10. The CDR3 sequence is 16 residues long. The chain's CDR3 is CASSLHVGQGVTEAFF. CDR3 sequence (DNA): TGTGCCAGCAGCCTCCACGTCGGACAGGGGGTGACTGAAGCTTTCTTT.

The chain is built from TRBV11-2 and TRBJ2-7, with D unclear. Trimming stripped 2 bases from V and 0 bases from J, with 11 bases between. Germline CDR1 and CDR2: SGHAT and FQNNGV. This CDR3 comprises 15 residues. The CDR3 region has the DNA TGTGCCAGCAGCTTACTGCCGCTGAACTCCTACGAGCAGTACTTC. Amino acid sequence: CASSLLPLNSYEQYF. Looking up the rest from reference TRBV11-2 and TRBJ2-7 gives the full variable domain: EAGVAQSPRYKIIEKRQSVAFWCNPISGHATLYWYQQILGQGPKLLIQFQNNGVVDDSQLPKDRFSAERLKGVDSTLKIQPAKLEDSAVYLCASSLLPLNSYEQYFGPGTRLTVT.

The J gene is TRBJ2-7, the V gene TRBV29-1, with a weak D call TRBD1 (5 bases). Trimming stripped 4 bases from V and 2 bases from J, with 12 bases between. CDR3 length: 13 amino acids. In germline, CDR1 is SQVTM, CDR2 ANQGSEA. CDR3 coding DNA: TGCAGCGTTGGGACATCCTTTACCTACGAGCAGTACTTC. This sequence encodes CSVGTSFTYEQYF.

The gene calls are TRBV19 and TRBJ1-5, with a possible D match to TRBD1 (5 bases). CDR1 and CDR2 from the germline V gene are LNHDA and SQIVND (reference sequence). Between the trimmed V and J ends, which lost 1 base and 2 bases, there was a span of 9 bases. The CDR3 is 15 amino acids. This chain's CDR3 is CASSIGGVGNQPQHF. The CDR3 region has the DNA TGTGCCAGTAGTATAGGGGGGGTGGGCAATCAGCCCCAGCATTTT.

The chain joins TRBV7-2 to TRBJ1-2; D ambiguous. Germline V gene sequence: CDR1 SGHTA, CDR2 FQGNSA. The CDR3 totals 13 residues. The V end was cut by 5 bases, the J end by 7 bases, with 14 bases between. For the CDR3, the DNA is TGTGCCAGCAGCGTAAAGAAGTTGAGTGGCTACACCTTC. Amino acids: CASSVKKLSGYTF.

The chain couples TRBV4-1 to TRBJ1-6; D unresolved. Trimming cost V 1 base and J 3 bases, with 10 bases left between them. The CDR3 contains 16 residues. Germline CDR1 and CDR2: MGHRA and YSYEKL. The CDR3 region is CASSQGADYYNSPLHF. The CDR3 coding sequence is TGCGCCAGCAGCCAAGGGGCGGATTACTATAATTCACCCCTCCACTTT.